Below, 14 T cell receptor beta chains from the same sample are listed, as sequenced in a study of blood T cell repertoires in COVID-19. The table came from immunoSEQ multiplex PCR; TCRdb's copy has only in-frame clones and leaves some out. The sample holds more than 60,000 clones, approximately 74% seen once. The sample consisted of peripheral blood. The receptors were gathered from a human donor with acute or convalescent COVID-19. The donor label of this sample is uncertain.

The rearrangement links TRBV27 to TRBJ1-1, with D unresolved. From germline, CDR1 is MNHEY and CDR2 SMNVEV (reference sequence). The CDR3 loop spans 16 amino acids. The ends were cut back, 4 bases at V and 0 bases at J, with 15 bases in the middle. In DNA form, the CDR3 reads TGTGCCAGCAGTTCCCTGGGTGCGGGCATGAACACTGAAGCTTTCTTT. Its protein is CASSSLGAGMNTEAFF.

This chain joins TRBV4-1 and TRBJ1-1; a possible D gene is TRBD1 (6 bases). CDR3 length: 15 residues. V gave up 3 bases and J gave up 5 bases, with 16 bases separating them. Germline values: CDR1 MGHRA, CDR2 YSYEKL. The CDR3 spells CASSHGGQGGTEAFF. The CDR3 DNA is TGCGCCAGCAGCCACGGGGGGCAGGGTGGAACTGAAGCTTTCTTT.

CDR3 in DNA: TGTGCCAGCAGTGACGGGACCAGGGGGAAAGCTTTCTTT. As protein: CASSDGTRGKAFF. V usage is TRBV25-1 and J usage is TRBJ1-1; 7 bases agree with TRBD1. In germline, CDR1 is MGHDK, CDR2 SYGVNS. CDR3 length equals 13 residues. V shed 3 bases, J shed 9 bases, and the junction held 7 bases outside the gene matches. Looking up the rest from reference TRBV25-1 and TRBJ1-1 gives the full variable domain: EADIYQTPRYLVIGTGKKITLECSQTMGHDKMYWYQQDPGMELHLIHYSYGVNSTEKGDLSSESTVSRIRTEHFPLTLESARPSHTSQYLCASSDGTRGKAFFGQGTRLTVV.

As DNA, the CDR3 is TGTGCCAGCAGCTCCCTGCCGACTAGCAACAATGAGCAGTTCTTC. This sequence encodes CASSSLPTSNNEQFF. The rearrangement links TRBV7-3 to TRBJ2-1; 7 nucleotides align to TRBD2. CDR1 and CDR2 (germline): SGHTA, FQGTGA. V lost 4 bases to trimming and J lost 5 bases; unmatched junction nucleotides: 8. The CDR3 has 15 amino acids. Full variable domain (missing parts from reference TRBV7-3 and TRBJ2-1): GAGVSQTPSNKVTEKGKYVELRCDPISGHTALYWYRQSLGQGPEFLIYFQGTGAADDSGLPNDRFFAVRPEGSVSTLKIQRTERGDSAVYLCASSSLPTSNNEQFFGPGTRLTVL.

The chain combines TRBV5-4 with TRBJ2-1; 7 bases are shared with TRBD1. Trimming took 0 bases from V and 2 from J; bases not matched to a gene: 2. The CDR3 is 15 residues long. Germline values: CDR1 SGHNT, CDR2 YYREEE (reference sequence). The CDR3 sequence is CASSLDRGPYNEQFF. The CDR3 coding sequence is TGTGCCAGCAGCTTGGACAGGGGACCCTACAATGAGCAGTTCTTC.

The rearrangement uses TRBV19 and TRBJ1-5; 10 nucleotides agree with TRBD1. The V gene end was trimmed by 10 bases and the J gene end by 7 bases; junction bases not matched to a gene: 13. The CDR3 runs 15 residues. Germline lookup yields CDR1 LNHDA and CDR2 SQIVND (reference sequence). CDR3 in amino acids: CATRDRGLLGQPQHF. CDR3 in DNA: TGTGCCACCCGGGACAGGGGTCTCCTAGGGCAGCCCCAGCATTTT.

A single count supports this clone. The J gene is TRBJ1-5, the V gene TRBV5-5; 9 nucleotides line up with TRBD1. The V gene end was trimmed by 4 bases and the J gene end by 0 bases; junction bases not matched to a gene: 17. The CDR3 is 20 residues long. Per germline, CDR1 SGHKS and CDR2 YYEKEE (reference sequence). The CDR3 sequence: CASSPVMWGQGTYSNQPQHF. Here the CDR3 DNA reads TGTGCCAGCAGCCCCGTTATGTGGGGACAGGGCACGTATAGCAATCAGCCCCAGCATTTT.

The V and J genes are TRBV5-5 and TRBJ1-1, with 8 positions matching TRBD1. Germline CDR1 reads SGHKS; CDR2 reads YYEKEE (reference sequence). V gave up 3 bases and J gave up 10 bases; unmatched junction bases: 5. The CDR3 consists of 12 residues. The CDR3 nucleotides read TGTGCCAGCAGCTCAAACAGGGGGACAGCTTTCTTT. Protein product: CASSSNRGTAFF.

The chain combines TRBV6-1 with TRBJ2-3; a possible D gene is TRBD1 (5 bases). V dropped 3 bases and J dropped 0 bases, with 19 bases sitting between them. From germline, CDR1 is MNHNS and CDR2 SASEGT. The CDR3 runs 18 residues. The CDR3, as DNA: TGTGCCAGCAGTGATAAACTAATGGGGCCTTCTAGCACAGATACGCAGTATTTT. Amino acids: CASSDKLMGPSSTDTQYF.

V gene TRBV27 combines with J gene TRBJ2-6, with D unclear. The CDR3 has 14 residues. Germline CDR1 MNHEY, CDR2 SMNVEV (reference sequence). Trimming took 6 bases from V and 0 from J, leaving 6 bases between them. The DNA for the CDR3 is TGTGCCAGCAGGCTTAGCTCTGGGGCCAACGTCCTGACTTTC. Amino acids: CASRLSSGANVLTF.

This clone is medium-sized (0.01 to 0.1%) by share. The rearrangement links TRBV3-1 (or the pseudogene TRBV3-2) to TRBJ1-1, with 7 positions matching TRBD1. The V gene end was trimmed by 7 bases and the J gene end by 2 bases; junction bases not matched to a gene: 7. Germline CDR1 LGHDT, CDR2 YNNKEL (reference sequence). CDR3 length equals 14 residues. CDR3 bases: TGTGCCAGCACCTACAGGGGCACTAACACTGAAGCTTTCTTT. Its protein product is CASTYRGTNTEAFF.

This clone was seen a few times. The gene calls are TRBV5-6 and TRBJ2-1; the match to TRBD2 covers 13 bases. Trimming took 4 bases from V and 10 from J; bases not matched to a gene: 11. The CDR3 covers 16 residues. CDR1 is SGHDT and CDR2 is YYEEEE in the germline V gene. The CDR3 DNA sequence: TGTGCCAGCAGCCCTAGGTGGGGACTAGCGGGGTTAGAGCAGTTCTTC. Amino acid sequence: CASSPRWGLAGLEQFF.

This clone has more than one count but fewer than ten. The V and J genes are TRBV6-1 and TRBJ1-4; D may be TRBD1 (5 bases). Looked up from germline, CDR1 is MNHNS and CDR2 is SASEGT. With 0 bases removed from V and 0 bases from J, the gap between germline ends came to 8 bases. There are 16 residues in the CDR3. CDR3 nucleotides: TGTGCCAGCAGTGAAGCGGGGCGGACAACTAATGAAAAACTGTTTTTT. As protein: CASSEAGRTTNEKLFF.

The gene calls are TRBV3-1 (or the pseudogene TRBV3-2) and TRBJ2-1; 7 bases match TRBD1. Germline loops: CDR1 LGHDT, CDR2 YNNKEL (reference sequence). The J segment lost 2 bases and the V segment lost 0 bases, leaving 1 base of the junction unmatched. This CDR3 is built from 15 residues. The CDR3 nucleotides read TGTGCCAGCAGCCAAGATCAGGGGGCCTACAATGAGCAGTTCTTC. Translating gives CASSQDQGAYNEQFF.